This T cell receptor beta chain was profiled in a study of blood T cell repertoires in COVID-19. Study context: From T cells, B-cell-depleted T cells, or PBMCs came the material, which was cDNA or gDNA.

CDR1 and CDR2 (germline): ENHRY, SYGVKD. V lost 2 bases and J lost 7; bases outside the gene matches: 7. The CDR3 totals 14 residues. Only in-frame clones appear in the TCRdb table, and some are missing; sequencing was by immunoSEQ multiplex PCR. The table records about 360,000 clones, roughly 77% of them present only once. The chain combines TRBV10-3 with TRBJ1-2; 7 bases agree with TRBD1. The TCR originated in a human donor with acute or convalescent COVID-19. The donor label of this sample is uncertain. Sequencing used peripheral blood. The CDR3 DNA follows: TGTGCCATCAGTGAGAGGGGACAGTCCAGTGGCTACACCTTC. Encoded protein: CAISERGQSSGYTF.